These 22 T cell receptor beta chains were all obtained from the same sample, sequenced in a study of blood T cell repertoires in COVID-19. TCRdb's table, derived via immunoSEQ multiplex PCR, lists solely in-frame clones and lacks some. The sample holds about 160,000 clones, around nine tenths seen once. Sequenced input: peripheral blood. These receptors were obtained from a woman in her 70s with COVID-19, enrolled during active disease.

This chain links TRBV19 with TRBJ1-4, with D perhaps TRBD1 (6 bases). V lost 5 bases, J lost 6 bases, and 13 bases lay in between. The CDR3 sequence is 14 residues long. The germline gives CDR1 LNHDA, CDR2 SQIVND (reference sequence). The CDR3 DNA reads TGTGCCAGTAGTGGGGGCAGGTTCGATGAAAAACTGTTTTTT. Amino acids: CASSGGRFDEKLFF.

V is TRBV4-2 and J is TRBJ1-1; 7 nucleotides line up with TRBD1. Germline V gene lookup returns CDR1 LGHNA and CDR2 YNFKEQ. The CDR3 is made up of 15 amino acids. J gave up 3 bases and V 4 bases, and 8 bases lay outside the gene matches. CDR3 coding DNA: TGTGCCAGCAGCCGAGAGACAGGGCGCGACACTGAAGCTTTCTTT. Protein product: CASSRETGRDTEAFF.

J is TRBJ1-2 and V is TRBV19, with 7 bases fitting TRBD1. CDR3 length: 15 amino acids. The trim removed 6 bases at V and 6 bases at J, leaving 13 bases unmatched. The germline gives CDR1 LNHDA, CDR2 SQIVND (reference sequence). CDR3 DNA sequence: TGTGCCAGTAGCGAAGACCGTCGACAGGGACATGGCTACACCTTC. Its protein product is CASSEDRRQGHGYTF.

The chain combines TRBV20-1 with TRBJ2-7; the D is unclear. CDR3 length: 11 residues. V was shortened by 0 bases and J by 4 bases, with 4 bases between the two germline ends. Per the germline V gene, CDR1 is DFQATT and CDR2 is SNEGSKA (reference sequence). The CDR3 here is CSARDVYEQYF. As DNA, the CDR3 is TGCAGTGCTAGAGACGTTTACGAGCAGTACTTC.

J is TRBJ2-1 and V is TRBV29-1, with unresolved D. Germline-derived CDR1 and CDR2 are SQVTM and ANQGSEA. This CDR3 spans 13 amino acids. V lost 3 bases to trimming and J lost 0 bases, with 6 bases between them. In DNA form, the CDR3 reads TGCAGCGTTGAGCGGAGCTCCTACAATGAGCAGTTCTTC. Its protein is CSVERSSYNEQFF.

The chain recombines TRBV4-1 with TRBJ2-5, with D possibly TRBD2 on 6 matching bases. The germline V gene encodes CDR1 MGHRA and CDR2 YSYEKL. The germline V and J ends were trimmed by 3 bases and 3 bases, with 17 bases remaining between them. The CDR3 is 16 residues long. The CDR3 coding sequence is TGCGCCAGCAGCCACCGTGGCGGGGAAAATGAAGAGACCCAGTACTTC. It codes for CASSHRGGENEETQYF.

The J gene is TRBJ1-6, the V gene TRBV5-6; D not certain. This CDR3 spans 17 amino acids. V was cut by 4 bases and J by 0 bases, with 14 bases left in between. CDR1 and CDR2 from the germline V gene are SGHDT and YYEEEE. The CDR3 DNA reads as TGTGCCAGCAGCCGCCTGGACGGGAGCTCCTATAATTCACCCCTCCACTTT. Protein sequence: CASSRLDGSSYNSPLHF.

The count of this clone is one. V gene TRBV20-1 combines with J gene TRBJ1-6; D gene unclear. In germline, CDR1 is DFQATT, CDR2 SNEGSKA (reference sequence). V dropped 3 bases and J dropped 12 bases, with 18 bases sitting between them. The CDR3 sequence is 14 residues long. CDR3 loop: CSASDPITQVPLHF. The CDR3 DNA sequence: TGCAGTGCTAGTGATCCGATCACCCAGGTACCCCTCCACTTT.

This chain joins TRBV3-1 (or the pseudogene TRBV3-2) and TRBJ1-1, with TRBD1 identical over 9 bases. V lost 5 bases and J lost 5; bases outside the gene matches: 12. This CDR3 is built from 16 residues. The V gene's germline CDR1 is LGHDT and CDR2 YNNKEL (reference sequence). CDR3 in amino acids: CASSVRLGTGRTEAFF. The CDR3 nucleotides are TGTGCCAGCAGCGTCCGGCTAGGGACAGGGAGGACTGAAGCTTTCTTT.

The chain uses TRBV12-5 and TRBJ2-3; 8 positions agree with TRBD2. The CDR3 loop spans 17 amino acids. Trimming removed 0 bases from V and 1 base from J; junction bases left unmatched: 6. Germline CDR1 is LGHNT and CDR2 is FRNRAP. CDR3 in amino acids: CASGLVRGSGGTDTQYF. CDR3 nucleotides: TGTGCTAGTGGTTTGGTAAGGGGTAGCGGGGGCACAGATACGCAGTATTTT.

V is TRBV21-1 and J is TRBJ2-1; TRBD2, the D gene given by the table, was not confirmed from the DNA. TRBV21-1 has pseudogene status. This CDR3 region has 16 residues. CDR3 nucleotide sequence: TGTGCCAGCAGCAAAGCGCTTTCTAGCTGGTACAATGAGCAGTTCTTC. It encodes CASSKALSSWYNEQFF.

CDR3 protein: CSVEGAMGPGNYGYTF. The CDR3, as DNA: TGCAGCGTTGAAGGGGCGATGGGGCCAGGTAACTATGGCTACACCTTC. The rearrangement uses TRBV29-1 and TRBJ1-2; D might be TRBD1 (5 bases). The CDR3 consists of 16 residues. The germline gives CDR1 SQVTM, CDR2 ANQGSEA. The V gene lost 1 base and the J gene lost 1 base, with 16 bases spanning the gap.

With respect to this clone: In the same sample, other DNA sequences code for this CDR3. The chain links TRBV2 to TRBJ1-5, with 9 bases identical to TRBD1. Germline-derived CDR1 and CDR2 are SNHLY and FYNNEI. The ends lost 4 bases at V and 4 bases at J; junction bases unmatched: 2. CDR3 length: 14 amino acids. CDR3 sequence: CASSADRGNQPQHF. In DNA, the CDR3 is TGTGCCAGCAGTGCCGACAGGGGGAATCAGCCCCAGCATTTT.

This clone has more than one count but fewer than ten. The J gene is TRBJ1-2, the V gene TRBV7-2; 7 nucleotides agree with TRBD1. V shed 5 bases, J shed 2 bases, and the junction held 2 bases outside the gene matches. This CDR3 is built from 13 residues. Germline CDR1 and CDR2: SGHTA and FQGNSA. The CDR3 region has the DNA TGTGCCAGCAGCCCGGGACAGAACTATGGCTACACCTTC. This translates into CASSPGQNYGYTF.

The rearrangement joins TRBV7-8 to TRBJ2-2; 7 bases are a match to TRBD2. Germline V gene sequence: CDR1 SGHVS, CDR2 FQNEAQ. The CDR3 consists of 17 residues. The trim removed 4 bases at V and 7 bases at J, leaving 15 bases unmatched. In DNA form, the CDR3 reads TGTGCCAGCAGCTCCCGTTGGGGGGGGAACACGATCGGGGAGCTGTTTTTT. It specifies CASSSRWGGNTIGELFF.

In this sample, this clone turned up a few times. Other DNA sequences of this sample code for an identical CDR3. The J gene is TRBJ2-2, the V gene TRBV11-2; 11 nucleotides align to TRBD2. V trimming: 2 bases; J trimming: 1 base; junction bases outside the gene matches: 0. The CDR3 sequence is 16 residues long. CDR1 SGHAT and CDR2 FQNNGV come from the germline V gene. The CDR3 here is CASSLLAGGNTGELFF. The CDR3, as DNA: TGTGCCAGCAGCTTACTAGCGGGGGGGAACACCGGGGAGCTGTTTTTT.

This sequence joins TRBV14 and TRBJ2-5, with TRBD1 as a possible D gene (6 bases). The CDR3 spans 14 residues. V was cut by 5 bases and J by 4 bases, with 14 bases left in between. Germline V gene sequence: CDR1 SGHDN, CDR2 FVKESK. The CDR3 loop is CASSKNPRGETQYF. DNA for the CDR3: TGTGCCAGCAGCAAAAACCCCAGGGGAGAGACCCAGTACTTC.

Only one count was recorded for this clone. The V and J genes are TRBV5-6 and TRBJ1-1; D remains unclear. Germline loops: CDR1 SGHDT, CDR2 YYEEEE. This CDR3 contains 14 residues. V lost 0 bases, J lost 3 bases, and 9 bases lay in between. CDR3 nucleotide sequence: TGTGCCAGCAGCTTGGTACGGGATCACACTGAAGCTTTCTTT. Translation: CASSLVRDHTEAFF.

This chain uses TRBV7-2 with TRBJ1-2, with D maybe TRBD1 (6 bases). The CDR3 contains 15 residues. Germline V lookup: CDR1 SGHTA, CDR2 FQGNSA. The ends were cut back, 8 bases at V and 1 base at J, with 17 bases in the middle. CDR3: CASLGTGSLNYGYTF. In nucleotides, the CDR3 is TGTGCCAGCTTGGGCACAGGGTCCCTTAACTATGGCTACACCTTC.

This clone was observed a handful of times. In nucleotides, the CDR3 is TGCAGCGTTGAAGTGACATCTGGAAACACCATATATTTT. Its translation: CSVEVTSGNTIYF. The chain is built from TRBV29-1 and TRBJ1-3; D ambiguous. The V gene's germline CDR1 is SQVTM and CDR2 ANQGSEA. The CDR3 has 13 residues. The V and J ends lost 1 base and 1 base respectively, with 5 bases between them.

This chain connects TRBV12-3 or TRBV12-4 to TRBJ1-5; a weak D match, TRBD1 (6 bases). The ends were cut back, 4 bases at V and 4 bases at J, with 8 bases in the middle. This CDR3 has 13 amino acids. The CDR3 here is CASSSRGNQPQHF. CDR3 DNA: TGTGCCAGCAGTTCTAGGGGGAATCAGCCCCAGCATTTT.

The J gene is TRBJ2-7, the V gene TRBV29-1; 9 nucleotides match TRBD2. There are 13 residues in the CDR3. The V gene's germline CDR1 is SQVTM and CDR2 ANQGSEA. V gave up 2 bases and J gave up 3 bases; unmatched junction bases: 2. DNA for the CDR3: TGCAGCGTTGAACTAGCGGGGCACTACGAGCAGTACTTC. Amino acid sequence: CSVELAGHYEQYF.